These T cell receptor beta chains were read from a single sample in a study of T cells in Graves' hyperthyroidism and ophthalmopathy. MiXCR was run by TCRdb on the multiplex PCR reads, yielding one entry per CDR3 protein. The sample lists about 740,000 distinct CDR3 sequences; about 15% were seen once. The material sequenced was blood. These receptors all come from a woman aged 18-30 years with Graves' hyperthyroidism. The CDR3 runs from the conserved cysteine through the conserved F or W.

TRBV30	TRBJ1-1	CAWNPGLDTEAFF
TRBV15	TRBJ2-7	CATSRDNYEQYF
TRBV30	TRBJ1-1	CAWSVFQGRNTEAFF
TRBV30	TRBJ2-7	CACRAGQAPYEQYF
TRBV9	TRBJ2-2	CASSSPSGTNTGELFF
TRBV2	TRBJ2-2	CASSDRGRTGELFF
TRBV6-1	TRBJ2-7	CASSEYVGQGSYEQYF
TRBV9	TRBJ2-2	CASSEHKNTGELFF
TRBV19	TRBJ2-1	CASSMLAGYYNEQFF
TRBV4-1	TRBJ2-5	CASSQGFPGGFGTQYF
TRBV12-3/TRBV12-4	TRBJ2-7	CASSVTSGRANEQYF
TRBV18	TRBJ2-7	CASSPERVVHEQYF
TRBV10-3	TRBJ1-1	CAISESRAVNTEAFF
TRBV3-1	TRBJ1-5	CASRQIREGNQPQHF
TRBV10-3	TRBJ2-1	CAISERAGGASNNEQFF
TRBV5-1	TRBJ1-6	CASRTATGNSPLHF
TRBV7-9	TRBJ2-6	CASSLATGANVLTF
TRBV4-1	TRBJ2-1	CASSQAGGLAFEQFF
TRBV5-1	TRBJ1-1	CASSPGGTSDTEAFF
TRBV3-1	TRBJ1-1	CASSQGGSTEAFF
TRBV6-1	TRBJ1-5	CASNGVRSNQPQHF
TRBV20-1	TRBJ2-7	CSAREGTGAGYEQYF
TRBV30	TRBJ2-1	CAWSVMTSGTSYNEQFF
TRBV12-3/TRBV12-4	TRBJ1-1	CASSFFAGLSRGAEAFF
TRBV18	TRBJ1-6	CASSPYNSPLHF
TRBV4-2	TRBJ1-2	CASTSPGTYYGYTF